These 30 T cell receptor beta chains were sequenced from one sample in a study of CD8+ T cells in alopecia areata. Extracted RNA was reverse transcribed into cDNA, the sequencing template. The assay was immunoSEQ multiplex PCR, and TCRdb's table has in-frame clones only and misses some. This table has roughly 150,000 clones, roughly 64% appearing once. Source: CD4+ T cells sorted from blood, taken at week 0. The receptor set was obtained from a human donor with alopecia areata.

The chain has TRBV5-1 and TRBJ2-1; TRBD1 aligns across 8 bases. CDR1 is SGHRS, CDR2 YFSETQ, per germline. The CDR3 runs to 13 residues. The J segment lost 6 bases and the V segment lost 3 bases, leaving 2 bases of the junction unmatched. In DNA form, the CDR3 reads TGCGCCAGCAGCTCCGACAGGGGCAATGAGCAGTTCTTC. Its protein is CASSSDRGNEQFF.

This clone came up a few times. V and J are TRBV6-6 and TRBJ2-3, with 8 bases lining up with TRBD1. The junction had 5 bases not matched to a gene; V was cut back by 2 bases and J by 1 base. Germline V lookup: CDR1 MNHNY, CDR2 SVGAGI (reference sequence). This CDR3 has 16 residues. The CDR3 DNA follows: TGTGCCAGCAGTTACACCCCGGGACAGGGCACAGATACGCAGTATTTT. Residues: CASSYTPGQGTDTQYF.

The chain couples TRBV4-3 to TRBJ2-7; possibly TRBD2 for D (5 bases). This CDR3 has 14 amino acids. Looked up from germline, CDR1 is LGHNA and CDR2 is YSLEER. V was clipped by 3 bases and J by 0 bases, with 9 bases between them. The DNA for the CDR3 is TGCGCCAGCAGCCAGGCAGGACTCTCCTACGAGCAGTACTTC. This sequence encodes CASSQAGLSYEQYF.

The chain uses TRBV25-1 and TRBJ1-6; D unclear. Germline V lookup: CDR1 MGHDK, CDR2 SYGVNS. V was cut by 7 bases and J by 5 bases, with 15 bases left in between. The CDR3 sequence is 15 residues long. The CDR3 nucleotides read TGTGCCAGCACGTCATCTAATAGGGATAATTCACCCCTCCACTTT. It yields the protein CASTSSNRDNSPLHF.

There are a few counts of this clone. V usage is TRBV6-1 and J usage is TRBJ2-5, with D possibly TRBD2 on 5 matching bases. Germline-derived CDR1 and CDR2 are MNHNS and SASEGT. This CDR3 contains 17 residues. The V end lost 4 bases, the J end lost 4 bases, and 22 bases lay between the germline ends. In DNA, the CDR3 is TGTGCCAGCAGTGCCCTCGAAGCGGCTCCCCATCGAGAGACCCAGTACTTC. As protein: CASSALEAAPHRETQYF.

This chain connects TRBV9 to TRBJ2-1; 8 bases align to TRBD2. The CDR3 sequence is 15 residues long. The V segment lost 4 bases and the J segment 2 bases; nucleotides outside the gene matches: 5. The germline CDR1 and CDR2 sequences are SGDLS and YYNGEE. CDR3 bases: TGTGCCAGCAGCCCCGGGGGGGCCCCCTACAATGAGCAGTTCTTC. It codes for CASSPGGAPYNEQFF.

This clone came up a few times. The CDR3 DNA sequence: TGCAGCGTTGTCTTTGTCGTCGAGCAGTACTTC. This encodes CSVVFVVEQYF. The genes are TRBV29-1 and TRBJ2-7; no reliable D call. Trimming pared 4 bases from V and 6 bases from J, leaving 10 bases between. CDR3 size: 11 residues. Germline assignment: CDR1 SQVTM and CDR2 ANQGSEA.

J is TRBJ1-2 and V is TRBV25-1; the D gene is possibly TRBD1 (6 bases). From germline, CDR1 is MGHDK and CDR2 SYGVNS. V lost 5 bases to trimming and J lost 6 bases, with 10 bases between them. CDR3 length: 12 residues. As DNA, the CDR3 is TGTGCCAGCAGTACGGAGGGGGATGGCTACACCTTC. Translating it yields CASSTEGDGYTF.

This clone occurred once. This chain's CDR3 is CASSPRHSGANVLTF. CDR3 DNA sequence: TGTGCCAGCAGTCCGCGCCACTCTGGGGCCAACGTCCTGACTTTC. The J gene is TRBJ2-6, the V gene TRBV6-5; D not resolved. The CDR3 extends over 15 amino acids. Trimming removed 5 bases from V and 0 bases from J, with 8 bases in between. The germline CDR1 and CDR2 sequences are MNHEY and SVGAGI.

The V call is TRBV2, the J call TRBJ1-4; TRBD1 might be the D (5 bases). The germline V gene encodes CDR1 SNHLY and CDR2 FYNNEI. The V end was cut by 3 bases, the J end by 3 bases, with 14 bases between. This CDR3 spans 16 amino acids. CDR3 nucleotides: TGTGCCAGCAGTGACCCACTCCGGGACCCTAATGAAAAACTGTTTTTT. Amino acid sequence: CASSDPLRDPNEKLFF.

The chain recombines TRBV6-5 with TRBJ2-5; unclear D gene. Per germline, CDR1 MNHEY and CDR2 SVGAGI. V dropped 3 bases and J dropped 5 bases, with 7 bases sitting between them. The CDR3 loop spans 12 amino acids. In DNA form, the CDR3 reads TGTGCCAGCAGTTATGTGTCGGAGACCCAGTACTTC. This codes for CASSYVSETQYF.

The chain employs TRBV2 and TRBJ2-7, with TRBD2 as a possible D gene (7 bases). The CDR3 runs to 15 residues. The germline V gene has CDR1 SNHLY and CDR2 FYNNEI. V lost 7 bases and J lost 0, with 16 bases in between. The CDR3 protein is CASKSGGRRSYEQYF. DNA of the CDR3: TGTGCCAGCAAGTCGGGGGGCCGGCGCTCCTACGAGCAGTACTTC.

The chain has TRBV29-1 and TRBJ2-3; D tentatively reads TRBD1 or TRBD2 (6 bases each). Germline V gene sequence: CDR1 SQVTM, CDR2 ANQGSEA. Trimming removed 5 bases from V and 0 bases from J, with 12 bases in between. The CDR3 extends over 14 amino acids. CDR3 DNA: TGCAGCGTTTTTGGGGGGCCGAGCACAGATACGCAGTATTTT. It codes for CSVFGGPSTDTQYF.

This chain joins TRBV7-2 and TRBJ2-7, with D unresolved. From germline, CDR1 is SGHTA and CDR2 FQGNSA. This CDR3 spans 12 amino acids. V lost 4 bases, J lost 6 bases, and 10 bases lay in between. The CDR3 spells CASSSANGEQYF. Written as DNA, the CDR3 is TGTGCCAGCAGCTCCGCCAATGGCGAGCAGTACTTC.

This sequence joins TRBV30 and TRBJ1-2; tentative D call: TRBD1 (5 bases). V lost 4 bases and J lost 8, with 14 bases in between. The CDR3 sequence is 12 residues long. Germline loops: CDR1 GTSNPN, CDR2 SVGIG (reference sequence). The CDR3 DNA sequence: TGTGCCTGGACTCTGGGGGGAGGAGGCTACACCTTC. It translates to CAWTLGGGGYTF.

This chain links TRBV29-1 with TRBJ1-5, with TRBD1 matching 7 bases. Germline assignment: CDR1 SQVTM and CDR2 ANQGSEA. The length of the CDR3 is 13 residues. V lost 4 bases, J lost 4 bases, and 4 bases stayed unmatched. Here the CDR3 DNA reads TGCAGCGTTGGGGAACAGGGGAATCAGCCCCAGCATTTT. Amino acid sequence: CSVGEQGNQPQHF.

This clone was found once. The CDR3 loop reads CASSLPGDQPQHF. The CDR3 nucleotides are TGTGCCAGCAGTTTACCGGGGGATCAGCCCCAGCATTTT. This chain uses TRBV28 with TRBJ1-5; a possible D gene is TRBD1 (5 bases). Trimming took off 2 bases at V and 5 bases at J, with 7 bases between the two ends. This CDR3 is 13 amino acids long. Germline V CDR1 and CDR2: MDHEN, SYDVKM.

The chain links TRBV7-9 to TRBJ2-3, with TRBD2 as a possible D gene (5 bases). Deletions cut 5 bases from V and 1 base from J, with 16 bases between. CDR1 and CDR2 from the germline V gene are SEHNR and FQNEAQ (reference sequence). The CDR3 runs 16 residues. CDR3 in amino acids: CASSREGTWGTDTQYF. The CDR3 nucleotides read TGTGCCAGCAGCCGAGAGGGAACGTGGGGCACAGATACGCAGTATTTT.

This clone was detected only once. The chain recombines TRBV30 with TRBJ1-1; D call uncertain. Germline V CDR1 and CDR2: GTSNPN, SVGIG (reference sequence). V was shortened by 4 bases and J by 4 bases, with 7 bases between the two germline ends. CDR3 length: 11 amino acids. CDR3 protein: CAWIQVTEAFF. CDR3 DNA: TGTGCCTGGATTCAGGTCACTGAAGCTTTCTTT. Full variable domain (outside the CDR3, taken from reference TRBV30 and TRBJ1-1): SQTIHQWPATLVQPVGSPLSLECTVEGTSNPNLYWYRQAAGRGLQLLFYSVGIGQISSEVPQNLSASRPQDRQFILSSKKLLLSDSGFYLCAWIQVTEAFFGQGTRLTVV.

This chain links TRBV27 with TRBJ1-6; D is uncertain. V gave up 8 bases and J gave up 5 bases, with 10 bases separating them. This CDR3 is built from 13 residues. Germline CDR1 and CDR2: MNHEY and SMNVEV (reference sequence). CDR3 protein: CASAYGHNSPLHF. The DNA of the CDR3 is TGTGCCAGCGCCTACGGCCATAATTCACCCCTCCACTTT.

V usage is TRBV19 and J usage is TRBJ1-5; no definite D call. Germline CDR1 reads LNHDA; CDR2 reads SQIVND (reference sequence). With 8 bases removed from V and 16 bases from J, the gap between germline ends came to 12 bases. The CDR3 is 9 amino acids. The CDR3: CASGLSRHF. In DNA form, the CDR3 reads TGTGCCAGTGGGCTTTCCCGTCATTTT.

The sample holds one count of this clone. V gene TRBV7-2 combines with J gene TRBJ2-5; TRBD2 aligns across 10 bases. CDR1 and CDR2 (germline): SGHTA, FQGNSA. The length of the CDR3 is 13 residues. CDR3 nucleotide sequence: TGTGCGTCAAAGCGGGGGGGCCAAGAGACCCAGTACTTC. Its protein is CASKRGGQETQYF.

The rearrangement uses TRBV29-1 and TRBJ2-5; TRBD1 might be the D (6 bases). With 4 bases removed from V and 4 bases from J, the gap between germline ends came to 13 bases. The CDR3 consists of 13 residues. The V gene's germline CDR1 is SQVTM and CDR2 ANQGSEA. CDR3 amino acids: CSVGRGWRETQYF. The CDR3 coding sequence is TGCAGCGTTGGTAGGGGGTGGCGAGAGACCCAGTACTTC.

The chain joins TRBV9 to TRBJ1-5; D not resolved. Germline V lookup: CDR1 SGDLS, CDR2 YYNGEE. V lost 0 bases and J 7 bases, leaving 11 bases between the germline ends. This CDR3 comprises 14 residues. CDR3 nucleotide sequence: TGTGCCAGCAGCGTAGATCTACAGCAACAGCCCCAGCATTTT. It is translated as CASSVDLQQQPQHF.

The J gene is TRBJ2-3, the V gene TRBV5-6; D not certain. Trimming removed 0 bases from V and 2 bases from J, with 10 bases in between. This CDR3 region has 15 residues. Germline loops: CDR1 SGHDT, CDR2 YYEEEE. The CDR3 sequence: CASSLAELPTDTQYF. The CDR3 nucleotides are TGTGCCAGCAGCTTGGCGGAACTACCCACAGATACGCAGTATTTT.

This clone has more than one count but fewer than ten. The chain carries TRBV15 and TRBJ2-7; D assignment may be TRBD1 or TRBD2 (6 bases each). The germline V gene encodes CDR1 LNHNV and CDR2 YYDKDF (reference sequence). The CDR3 covers 12 residues. Trimming removed 5 bases at V and 3 bases at J, with 8 bases between. CDR3 sequence: CATSGGGYEQYF. The CDR3 DNA sequence: TGTGCCACCAGCGGAGGGGGCTACGAGCAGTACTTC.

In this sample, this clone turned up a few times. The V gene is TRBV7-2, the J gene TRBJ2-2; a weak D match, TRBD1 (6 bases). The V end was cut by 4 bases, the J end by 6 bases, with 12 bases between. The CDR3 runs 14 residues. Germline CDR1 reads SGHTA; CDR2 reads FQGNSA. In nucleotides, the CDR3 is TGTGCCAGCAGCTCCAAACAGGGACCCGGGGAGCTGTTTTTT. Translation: CASSSKQGPGELFF.

This chain uses TRBV2 with TRBJ1-2; D is ambiguous. Trimming left V 4 bases short and J 2 bases short, with 11 bases between. CDR3 length: 14 residues. CDR1 is SNHLY, CDR2 FYNNEI, per germline. As DNA, the CDR3 is TGTGCCAGCAGTGGAAGGGCTGGGAACTATGGCTACACCTTC. Its translation: CASSGRAGNYGYTF.

The chain joins TRBV5-4 to TRBJ1-1; D may be TRBD1 (6 bases). V lost 4 bases and J 1 base, leaving 8 bases between the germline ends. Germline CDR1 reads SGHNT; CDR2 reads YYREEE (reference sequence). There are 13 residues in the CDR3. CDR3 bases: TGTGCCAGCAGCCAGGGACAGAACACTGAAGCTTTCTTT. Translating it yields CASSQGQNTEAFF.

In nucleotides, the CDR3 is TGCGCCAGCAGCTTTGACAGCACGCAGGGCAATGAGCAGTTCTTC. This encodes CASSFDSTQGNEQFF. This chain links TRBV5-1 with TRBJ2-1; D is possibly TRBD1 (5 bases). The ends were cut back, 2 bases at V and 6 bases at J, with 15 bases in the middle. CDR1 is SGHRS, CDR2 YFSETQ, per germline. This CDR3 has 15 residues.